This T cell receptor beta chain was obtained from a study of PD-1 blockade in classical Hodgkin lymphoma. Study-wide points: Compared with healthy donors, newly diagnosed patients reportedly showed lower baseline TCR diversity. Partial responders and progressors had significantly lower baseline TCR diversity.

Sequencing used immunoSEQ multiplex PCR; TCRdb keeps in-frame clones, though not all of them. The repertoire holds tens of thousands of clones, 85% to 90% seen once, with 14% to 15% in the top ten. A word on this clone: What it binds is unknown.

Each of the patients experienced relapse following autologous stem cell transplantation, and their brentuximab vedotin exposure differed. The receptor was derived from a human donor with classical Hodgkin lymphoma. The specimen comprised peripheral blood mononuclear cells (PBMCs), sampled at baseline.

For the CDR3, the DNA is TGTGCCAGCAGGAACAATGAGCAGTTCTTC. This sequence encodes CASRNNEQFF. V is TRBV28 and J is TRBJ2-1; no clear D. Trimming took off 6 bases at V and 5 bases at J, with 2 bases between the two ends. Germline CDR1 MDHEN, CDR2 SYDVKM. CDR3 size: 10 residues.